Listed below are T cell receptor beta chains from one sample, sequenced in a study of blood T cell repertoires in COVID-19. Some clones are missing from TCRdb's copy, which holds only in-frame ones; the method was immunoSEQ multiplex PCR. The repertoire holds 50,000 to 65,000 clones, with approximately 86% as singletons. Sequencing was carried out using peripheral blood. Every receptor here comes from a man aged 65 to 85 with acute or convalescent COVID-19. The CDR3 runs from the conserved cysteine through the conserved F or W. A D gene is named only where the DNA matches it firmly. Only some rows state a clone size, as once, few, many or a class for expanded clones.

cdr3_length: 13
j_call: TRBJ1-2
d_call: .
clone_size: .
v_call: TRBV12-3/TRBV12-4
cdr3_aa: CASSPRQDSGYTF
cdr3_nt: TGTGCCAGCAGTCCCCGACAGGACTCAGGCTACACCTTC

cdr3_length: 15
j_call: TRBJ2-2
d_call: .
clone_size: few
v_call: TRBV5-6
cdr3_aa: CASSLPWGGTGELFF
cdr3_nt: TGTGCCAGCAGCTTGCCCTGGGGCGGCACCGGGGAGCTGTTTTTT

cdr3_length: 12
j_call: TRBJ2-3
d_call: .
clone_size: .
v_call: TRBV27
cdr3_aa: CASSPNTDTQYF
cdr3_nt: TGTGCCAGCAGTCCAAACACAGATACGCAGTATTTT

cdr3_length: 17
j_call: TRBJ2-3
d_call: TRBD2
clone_size: .
v_call: TRBV7-3
cdr3_aa: CASSPSLAGALTDTQYF
cdr3_nt: TGTGCCAGCAGCCCTTCCTTAGCGGGGGCCCTCACAGATACGCAGTATTTT

cdr3_length: 12
j_call: TRBJ2-3
d_call: .
clone_size: .
v_call: TRBV12-3/TRBV12-4
cdr3_aa: CASSFSPDTQYF
cdr3_nt: TGTGCCAGCAGTTTTTCCCCGGATACGCAGTATTTT

cdr3_length: 14
j_call: TRBJ2-1
d_call: TRBD2
clone_size: .
v_call: TRBV9
cdr3_aa: CASSRWRGAGEQFF
cdr3_nt: TGTGCCAGCAGCCGTTGGCGGGGGGCGGGTGAGCAGTTCTTC

cdr3_length: 12
j_call: TRBJ2-1
d_call: .
clone_size: .
v_call: TRBV12-3/TRBV12-4
cdr3_aa: CASNPLGDEQFF
cdr3_nt: TGTGCCAGTAACCCCCTCGGGGATGAGCAGTTCTTC

cdr3_length: 14
j_call: TRBJ2-1
d_call: .
clone_size: .
v_call: TRBV10-2
cdr3_aa: CASSEDSYYNEQFF
cdr3_nt: TGCGCCAGCAGTGAAGACAGCTACTACAATGAGCAGTTCTTC

cdr3_length: 14
j_call: TRBJ2-1
d_call: TRBD1
clone_size: .
v_call: TRBV19
cdr3_aa: CASSEGQRYNEQFF
cdr3_nt: TGTGCCAGTAGTGAGGGACAGAGATACAATGAGCAGTTCTTC

cdr3_length: 12
j_call: TRBJ1-1
d_call: TRBD1
clone_size: .
v_call: TRBV7-8
cdr3_aa: CATIDRAAGAFF
cdr3_nt: TGTGCCACCATCGACAGGGCCGCGGGCGCTTTCTTT

cdr3_length: 16
j_call: TRBJ1-2
d_call: TRBD1
clone_size: .
v_call: TRBV12-5
cdr3_aa: CASGLITTGADYGYTF
cdr3_nt: TGTGCTAGTGGTTTGATTACAACAGGGGCGGACTATGGCTACACCTTC

cdr3_length: 15
j_call: TRBJ1-2
d_call: TRBD1
clone_size: .
v_call: TRBV6-5
cdr3_aa: CASRPQGATNYGYTF
cdr3_nt: TGTGCCAGCAGGCCTCAGGGGGCTACTAACTATGGCTACACCTTC

cdr3_length: 14
j_call: TRBJ1-2
d_call: .
clone_size: .
v_call: TRBV9
cdr3_aa: CASSPVSSNYGYTF
cdr3_nt: TGTGCCAGCAGCCCCGTTTCCTCCAACTATGGCTACACCTTC

cdr3_length: 11
j_call: TRBJ2-5
d_call: .
clone_size: .
v_call: TRBV10-3
cdr3_aa: CAIRGRETQYF
cdr3_nt: TGTGCCATCAGGGGCAGGGAGACCCAGTACTTC

cdr3_length: 13
j_call: TRBJ1-4
d_call: TRBD1
clone_size: once
v_call: TRBV27
cdr3_aa: CASGHRGNEKLFF
cdr3_nt: TGTGCCAGCGGCCACAGGGGTAATGAAAAACTGTTTTTT

cdr3_length: 13
j_call: TRBJ2-1
d_call: .
clone_size: .
v_call: TRBV24-1
cdr3_aa: CATSTEGYNEQFF
cdr3_nt: TGTGCCACCTCCACGGAGGGTTACAATGAGCAGTTCTTC